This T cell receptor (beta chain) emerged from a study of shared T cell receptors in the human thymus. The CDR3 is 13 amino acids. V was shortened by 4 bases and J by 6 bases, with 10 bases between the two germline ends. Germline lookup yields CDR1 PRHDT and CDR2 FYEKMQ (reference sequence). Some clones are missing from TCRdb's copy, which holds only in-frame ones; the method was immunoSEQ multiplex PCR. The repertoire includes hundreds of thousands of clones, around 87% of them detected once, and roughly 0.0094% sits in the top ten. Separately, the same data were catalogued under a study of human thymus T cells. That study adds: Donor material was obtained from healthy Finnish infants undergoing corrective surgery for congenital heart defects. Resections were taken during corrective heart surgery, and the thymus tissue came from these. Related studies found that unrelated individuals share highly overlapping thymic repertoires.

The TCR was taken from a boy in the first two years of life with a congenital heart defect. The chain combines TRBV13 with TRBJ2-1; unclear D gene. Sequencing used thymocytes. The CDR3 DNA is TGTGCCAGCAGCTCTAGGTTCCTCAATGAGCAGTTCTTC. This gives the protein CASSSRFLNEQFF.